The source of this T cell receptor (beta chain) is a study of T cell responses to AZD1222 COVID-19 vaccine. Study observations and caveats: Regions 160-218 and 743-854 dominated among vaccine-associated CD4 TCRs spanning spike.

Method: immunoSEQ multiplex PCR; TCRdb's copy keeps in-frame clones and lacks some. The table lists 130,000 to 150,000 clones, about nine tenths of them singletons. This CDR3 has 19 residues. Germline trimming cut 0 bases from V and 3 bases from J; bases unmatched to any gene: 13. In the case of this clone: The antigen is undetermined.

The sample consisted of peripheral blood, taken 28 days after the second AZD1222 dose. The chain carries TRBV23-1 and TRBJ1-2, with 10 bases that match TRBD1. TRBV23-1 is assigned to the ORF class and has an uncertain function. This receptor was taken from an adult who received the AZD1222 COVID-19 vaccine. This CDR3 reads CASSQSTPYRDRGYYGYTF. CDR3 DNA: TGCGCCAGCAGTCAATCGACCCCTTATCGGGACAGGGGATACTATGGCTACACCTTC.